The 25 T cell receptor beta chains given below trace back to one sample, sequenced in a study of T cells in Graves' hyperthyroidism and ophthalmopathy. Using RNA transcripts as the source, TCR beta CDR3 regions were amplified. The TCR CDR3 first-round RT-PCR relied on the HTBI primer set. TCRdb reprocessed the multiplex PCR reads with MiXCR, giving one entry per CDR3 protein. The sample includes about 640,000 distinct CDR3 sequences, around 20% seen only once; the top ten take 34%. Material for sequencing was blood. Receptor source: a man aged 30-40 years with Graves' ophthalmopathy.

This clonotype was recorded at least ten times. This rearrangement joins TRBV2 to TRBJ1-2, with TRBD1 identical over 7 bases. Germline trimming cut 9 bases from V and 4 bases from J; bases unmatched to any gene: 11. The CDR3 runs 14 residues. CDR1 and CDR2 from the germline V gene are SNHLY and FYNNEI. The CDR3 bases are TGTGCCAGGCTGACAGGGAATGGTAGCTATGGCTACACCTTC. Translation: CARLTGNGSYGYTF.

The chain has TRBV28 and TRBJ1-1; 7 nucleotides line up with TRBD1. CDR3 length: 15 amino acids. The V segment lost 5 bases and the J segment 1 base; nucleotides outside the gene matches: 7. Germline CDR1 is MDHEN and CDR2 is SYDVKM. As DNA, the CDR3 is TGTGCCAGCAGTCCTACGACAGGGTCGAACACTGAAGCTTTCTTT. Residues: CASSPTTGSNTEAFF.

The chain employs TRBV20-1 and TRBJ2-7, with TRBD1 matching over 8 bases. This CDR3 is built from 14 residues. Germline V CDR1 and CDR2: DFQATT, SNEGSKA (reference sequence). V dropped 6 bases and J dropped 5; count of bases not matched to a gene: 12. The CDR3 coding sequence is TGCAGTGCCGTCACCAGGGGGCGCGTCGACGAGCAGTACTTC. Its protein product is CSAVTRGRVDEQYF.

The chain employs TRBV18 and TRBJ2-2; D remains unclear. Trimming took 3 bases from V and 1 from J, leaving 9 bases between them. Germline V CDR1 and CDR2: KGHSH, LQKENI. The CDR3 sequence is 15 residues long. The CDR3 DNA sequence: TGTGCCAGCTCACCGTTCACAAAGAACACCGGGGAGCTGTTTTTT. Translating it yields CASSPFTKNTGELFF.

The V and J genes are TRBV9 and TRBJ2-5; D is perhaps TRBD2 (6 bases). Looked up from germline, CDR1 is SGDLS and CDR2 is YYNGEE. This CDR3 is 15 amino acids long. Trimming shortened V by 4 bases and J by 3 bases, and 16 bases separated the two germline ends. CDR3 nucleotide sequence: TGTGCCAGCAGCAGGACGGGACTCGAAGAAGAGACCCAGTACTTC. Translation gives CASSRTGLEEETQYF.

The chain combines TRBV6-1 with TRBJ2-7; a possible D gene is TRBD1 (6 bases). This CDR3 is 14 amino acids long. Between the trimmed V and J ends, which lost 6 bases and 2 bases, there was a span of 14 bases. The germline CDR1 and CDR2 sequences are MNHNS and SASEGT. The CDR3 DNA is TGTGCCAGCAGGGAGGACAGTATTACCTACGAGCAGTACTTC. Its translation is CASREDSITYEQYF.

This chain joins TRBV28 and TRBJ1-3, with unresolved D. This CDR3 has 17 residues. V shed 2 bases and J shed 2 bases, with 16 bases lying between them. The V gene's germline CDR1 is MDHEN and CDR2 SYDVKM. CDR3 residues: CASSLRPGPAAGNTIYF. The DNA for the CDR3 is TGTGCCAGCAGTTTACGCCCCGGACCAGCAGCTGGAAACACCATATATTTT.

This clonotype was counted ten times or more. V and J are TRBV28 and TRBJ2-5; D remains unclear. Germline-derived CDR1 and CDR2 are MDHEN and SYDVKM. The CDR3 consists of 14 residues. V was trimmed by 7 bases and J by 2 bases, leaving 14 bases between them. The CDR3 DNA reads TGTGCCAGCAACCCAAGCTTAGAACAAGAGACCCAGTACTTC. Encoded protein: CASNPSLEQETQYF.

Comment on this clonotype: This may be a read error, as it is one base from a much larger clone. The chain recombines TRBV7-6 with TRBJ2-2; tentative D call: TRBD1 (5 bases). Per germline, CDR1 SGHVS and CDR2 FNYEAQ. The CDR3 spans 15 residues. With 1 base removed from V and 0 bases from J, the gap between germline ends came to 6 bases. CDR3 coding DNA: TGTGCCAGCAGCTTAGGACAGCCGAACACCGGGGAGCTGTTTTTT. Encoded protein: CASSLGQPNTGELFF.

V is TRBV20-1 and J is TRBJ2-1, with 7 bases that match TRBD1. CDR1 is DFQATT and CDR2 is SNEGSKA in the germline V gene (reference sequence). With 2 bases clipped from V and 8 bases from J, the junction kept 3 bases outside the gene matches. This CDR3 has 12 amino acids. CDR3 coding DNA: TGCAGTGCTAGAACAGGGGTCCATGAGCAGTTCTTC. Translated: CSARTGVHEQFF.

This chain joins TRBV20-1 and TRBJ2-3, with TRBD2 matching over 7 bases. Per germline, CDR1 DFQATT and CDR2 SNEGSKA (reference sequence). CDR3 length: 14 amino acids. The CDR3 is CSGEAGLTGDTQYF. Written as DNA, the CDR3 is TGCAGCGGAGAAGCGGGGCTAACGGGAGATACGCAGTATTTT.

The sample holds a few counts of this clonotype. The chain links TRBV5-6 to TRBJ2-7, with TRBD2 identical over 8 bases. The CDR3 has 13 amino acids. Germline V CDR1 and CDR2: SGHDT, YYEEEE. V shed 4 bases and J 6 bases; nucleotides not matched to a gene: 6. The CDR3 DNA reads TGTGCCAGCAGCATAACTAGCGGCCGCGAGCAGTACTTC. As protein: CASSITSGREQYF.

Comment on this clonotype: Mismatch with germline at one junction end may stem from a read error. The rearrangement uses TRBV5-1 and TRBJ2-1, with a possible D match to TRBD2 (6 bases). The CDR3 spans 16 residues. From germline, CDR1 is SGHRS and CDR2 YFSETQ. CDR3 sequence reads: CASSARWGETGNVQFF. The DNA of the CDR3 is TGCGCCAGCAGCGCCCGGTGGGGGGAGACGGGCAATGTGCAGTTCTTC.

This clonotype has at least ten counts. The gene calls are TRBV28 and TRBJ1-1; D uncertain. Between the trimmed V and J ends, which lost 6 bases and 0 bases, there was a span of 8 bases. This CDR3 comprises 13 residues. Germline CDR1 and CDR2: MDHEN and SYDVKM. In DNA form, the CDR3 reads TGTGCCAGCAGCAACGTTTTGAACACTGAAGCTTTCTTT. Protein sequence: CASSNVLNTEAFF.

The V call is TRBV27, the J call TRBJ2-7, with 8 positions matching TRBD1. Germline trimming cut 7 bases from V and 6 bases from J; bases unmatched to any gene: 14. The germline V gene encodes CDR1 MNHEY and CDR2 SMNVEV (reference sequence). The length of the CDR3 is 15 residues. The CDR3, as DNA: TGTGCCAGCATGACTTCAAGAGACAGGGGATCCGAGCAGTACTTC. As protein: CASMTSRDRGSEQYF.

This clonotype was seen only once. CDR3 nucleotide sequence: TGTGCCAGCAGACAGCTCAATCAGCCCCAGCATTTT. Its protein product is CASRQLNQPQHF. The chain carries TRBV28 and TRBJ1-5, with D hard to call. CDR3 size: 12 residues. CDR1 and CDR2 (germline): MDHEN, SYDVKM. Trimming stripped 6 bases from V and 3 bases from J, with 6 bases between.

The chain links TRBV29-1 to TRBJ1-1; D may be TRBD1 (5 bases). The CDR3 is 14 residues long. The germline V gene has CDR1 SQVTM and CDR2 ANQGSEA. V was cut by 0 bases and J by 11 bases, with 19 bases left in between. The CDR3 bases are TGCAGCGTTGAAGATTTATTCGCTGGGACCAGCGCTTTCTTT. Its translation is CSVEDLFAGTSAFF.

The rearrangement uses TRBV6-1 and TRBJ1-4, with 8 positions matching TRBD1. The germline gives CDR1 MNHNS, CDR2 SASEGT. The CDR3 totals 16 residues. The trim removed 1 base at V and 2 bases at J, leaving 3 bases unmatched. In DNA form, the CDR3 reads TGTGCCAGCAGTGAAGGACAGGGGTTGACTAATGAAAAACTGTTTTTT. Its translation is CASSEGQGLTNEKLFF.

This clonotype was observed a few times. V and J are TRBV4-1 and TRBJ1-1, with a tentative D call TRBD1 (6 bases). V shed 2 bases and J shed 5 bases, with 18 bases lying between them. This CDR3 contains 16 residues. The germline CDR1 and CDR2 sequences are MGHRA and YSYEKL. The DNA for the CDR3 is TGCGCCAGCAGCCAATTGTCGGGGCGAGGGGGGACTGAAGCTTTCTTT. It is translated as CASSQLSGRGGTEAFF.

The CDR3 nucleotides are TGTGCCAGCAGTTTACCTTCTAGCGGGAGGTCCAATGAGCAGTTCTTC. Its translation is CASSLPSSGRSNEQFF. The V and J genes are TRBV28 and TRBJ2-1; 11 nucleotides agree with TRBD2. CDR1 is MDHEN and CDR2 is SYDVKM in the germline V gene. With 2 bases clipped from V and 6 bases from J, the junction kept 6 bases outside the gene matches. The CDR3 is 16 amino acids.

In its sample, this clonotype was seen a few times. This sequence joins TRBV28 and TRBJ1-5; 8 positions agree with TRBD1. Trimming removed 8 bases from V and 7 bases from J; junction bases left unmatched: 7. The CDR3 has 13 amino acids. Germline CDR1 is MDHEN and CDR2 is SYDVKM. The CDR3 sequence: CASDDRGVQPQHF. The CDR3, as DNA: TGTGCCAGCGACGACAGGGGTGTGCAGCCCCAGCATTTT.

V gene TRBV24-1 combines with J gene TRBJ2-1, with D maybe TRBD1 (6 bases). Between the trimmed V and J ends, which lost 1 base and 6 bases, there was a span of 9 bases. The CDR3 sequence is 14 residues long. The V gene's germline CDR1 is KGHDR and CDR2 SFDVKD. The CDR3 reads CATSDLSGVNEQFF. CDR3 coding DNA: TGTGCCACCAGTGATTTATCAGGGGTCAATGAGCAGTTCTTC.

This clonotype was found a few times. The chain carries TRBV19 and TRBJ1-1; no definite D call. This CDR3 has 14 amino acids. The germline V gene encodes CDR1 LNHDA and CDR2 SQIVND (reference sequence). V shed 0 bases and J shed 3 bases, with 8 bases lying between them. The CDR3 nucleotides read TGTGCCAGTAGTATAGATTCGAGGGACACTGAAGCTTTCTTT. It codes for CASSIDSRDTEAFF.

V gene TRBV5-1 combines with J gene TRBJ2-1; D might be TRBD2 (5 bases). Deletions cut 0 bases from V and 4 bases from J, with 8 bases between. The CDR3 has 14 residues. CDR1 SGHRS and CDR2 YFSETQ come from the germline V gene. The CDR3 sequence is CASSLGEMYNEQFF. In DNA, the CDR3 is TGCGCCAGCAGCTTGGGGGAGATGTACAATGAGCAGTTCTTC.

This clonotype was seen a single time. This may stem from a read error, because a much larger clone lies one nucleotide away. The chain combines TRBV3-1 with TRBJ2-1; perhaps TRBD2 as D (6 bases). Trimming removed 1 base from V and 9 bases from J, with 10 bases in between. The CDR3 extends over 13 amino acids. CDR1 is LGHDT and CDR2 is YNNKEL in the germline V gene (reference sequence). DNA of the CDR3: TGTGCCAGCAGCCAAGCGTCTAGCGTTGAGCAGTTCTTC. It is translated as CASSQASSVEQFF.